Reported below is one T cell receptor (beta chain). Trimming took 3 bases from V and 7 from J; bases not matched to a gene: 5. The CDR3 extends over 14 amino acids. The germline V gene has CDR1 KGHSH and CDR2 LQKENI. The data stem from a study of blood T cell repertoires in COVID-19. Study context: Samples came from the United States, Italy and Spain, spanning acute and convalescent COVID-19. PBMCs, B-cell-depleted T cells, or T cells provided the cDNA or gDNA that made up the material.

Per the original data handling: Estimation of nucleated cell counts relied on the amplification of reference gene primers. TCRdb keeps only in-frame clones here, not all; method: immunoSEQ multiplex PCR. V and J calls and clone size are those listed in that table; D and trimming were worked out from the DNA. The sample yields some 94,000 clones, around 67% seen once. The sequenced material came from peripheral blood. V usage is TRBV18 and J usage is TRBJ1-3; 8 bases map to TRBD1. The sequence came from a woman aged 55 to 70 in a cohort sampled during active or convalescent COVID-19. CDR3 protein: CASSPQDRANTIYF. The CDR3, as DNA: TGTGCCAGCTCACCTCAGGACAGGGCGAACACCATATATTTT.